A selection of T cell receptor beta chains follows, all from one sample in a study of metastatic and nonmetastatic thyroid tumors. Using MiXCR, TCRdb reanalyzed the PCR reads. The profile shows approximately 44,000 clones, roughly 31% of them singletons. Sequencing was done on a sample of blood. The receptors were sampled from a male donor with papillary thyroid cancer or a benign thyroid nodule (not recorded which). Some clones in this sample may be carry-over from other donors' samples. The CDR3 runs from the conserved cysteine through the conserved F or W. D genes are given only for firm matches. Only part of the rows carry a size: once, few, many, or a class if the clone is expanded.

j_call clone_size v_call d_call cdr3_aa cdr3_nt
TRBJ2-7 . TRBV6-1 . CATSVRGSVEQYF TGTGCCACCTCCGTCCGGGGGAGTGTCGAGCAGTACTTC
TRBJ2-7 once TRBV4-1 . CASSPREGDYEQYF TGCGCCAGCAGCCCTCGAGAAGGGGACTACGAGCAGTACTTC
TRBJ2-6 many TRBV28 . CASSLTVSGANVLTF TGTGCCAGCAGCTTGACAGTCTCTGGGGCCAACGTCCTGACTTTC
TRBJ2-7 few TRBV15 . CATSRGGGRGTALKQYF TGTGCCACCAGCAGAGGAGGCGGTCGGGGGACCGCCTTAAAGCAGTACTTC
TRBJ2-1 . TRBV14 TRBD2 CASSGQVAGYNEQFF TGTGCCAGCAGCGGGCAGGTAGCGGGGTACAATGAGCAGTTCTTC
TRBJ1-6 medium-sized TRBV6-2/TRBV6-3 . CASSYSGPYNSPLHF TGTGCCAGCAGTTACTCGGGCCCCTATAATTCACCCCTCCACTTT
TRBJ2-7 . TRBV28 TRBD2 CASTLVLAGAYEQYF TGTGCCAGCACCCTGGTGCTTGCGGGAGCCTACGAGCAGTACTTC
TRBJ1-5 few TRBV6-1 . CASMLQGLPRWDQPQHF TGTGCCAGCATGCTCCAGGGCCTCCCCCGATGGGATCAGCCCCAGCATTTT
TRBJ2-1 few TRBV20-1 . CSAALAVGNNEQFF TGCAGTGCTGCACTAGCTGTCGGAAACAATGAGCAGTTCTTC
TRBJ2-1 many TRBV11-2 . CASSLIANSEQFF TGTGCCAGCAGCTTAATAGCCAACAGTGAGCAGTTCTTC
TRBJ2-3 many TRBV20-1 . CSALVAVTDTQYF TGCAGTGCTCTAGTAGCGGTAACAGATACGCAGTATTTT
TRBJ2-1 . TRBV20-1 TRBD2 CSARGRGLALYEQFF TGCAGTGCTAGGGGGCGGGGACTAGCCCTCTATGAGCAGTTCTTC
TRBJ2-5 many TRBV7-7 . CASSFRRGGTETQYF TGTGCTAGCAGCTTTAGAAGGGGCGGGACGGAGACCCAGTACTTC
TRBJ1-1 many TRBV7-9 . CASSLGEMRNTEAFF TGTGCCAGCAGCTTAGGGGAGATGAGGAACACTGAAGCTTTCTTT
TRBJ2-1 . TRBV11-2 . CASSLFLYRAFF TGTGCCAGCAGCTTATTTCTATACAGGGCATTCTTC
TRBJ2-1 many TRBV20-1 TRBD2 CSAPSVTSGGSEQFF TGCAGCGCCCCGTCCGTGACTAGCGGGGGGAGTGAGCAGTTCTTC
TRBJ1-2 . TRBV30 . CAWSAVWDKNYGYTF TGTGCCTGGAGTGCCGTGTGGGACAAAAACTATGGCTACACCTTC
TRBJ2-2 . TRBV30 . CAGSRGSASTGELFF TGTGCCGGGAGTAGGGGGAGTGCCTCCACCGGGGAGCTGTTTTTT
TRBJ2-7 few TRBV6-1 TRBD2 CATQTQAGGPYEQYF TGTGCCACCCAAACCCAAGCGGGAGGGCCCTACGAGCAGTACTTC
TRBJ2-3 many TRBV11-1 . CASSLARLRTTDTQYF TGTGCCAGCAGCTTAGCTAGACTACGAACCACAGATACGCAGTATTTT
TRBJ2-7 . TRBV28 . CASSLGVSQYF TGTGCCAGCAGTTTAGGGGTGAGCCAGTACTTC
TRBJ1-1 . TRBV28 . CASSISRPLNTEAFF TGTGCCAGCAGCATTAGCCGACCCTTGAACACTGAAGCTTTCTTT
TRBJ1-1 few TRBV28 TRBD1 CASSPSEGATTEAFF TGTGCCAGCAGTCCATCTGAGGGGGCCACCACTGAAGCTTTCTTT
TRBJ2-7 . TRBV5-4 . CASSLAPRRRDVREQYF TGTGCCAGCAGCTTGGCCCCCCGGCGGAGGGATGTTCGTGAGCAGTACTTC
TRBJ2-5 many TRBV6-5 . CASSYSSFWYQETQYF TGTGCCAGCAGTTACTCCTCTTTCTGGTACCAAGAGACCCAGTACTTC
TRBJ2-7 few TRBV19 . CASSIASRPSYEQYF TGTGCAAGTAGTATTGCTAGCCGTCCTTCCTACGAGCAGTACTTC
TRBJ1-1 . TRBV5-5 . CASSLVQGLGTEAFF TGTGCCAGCAGCTTGGTTCAGGGACTGGGCACTGAAGCTTTCTTT
TRBJ1-6 many TRBV12-3/TRBV12-4 . CASSFLWGVHNSPLHF TGTGCCAGCAGTTTTCTATGGGGAGTTCATAATTCACCCCTCCACTTT
TRBJ1-6 . TRBV5-1 . CASSPSGIYNSPLHF TGCGCCAGCAGCCCATCTGGGATCTATAATTCACCCCTCCACTTT
TRBJ1-2 few TRBV28 . CASSLTASSGYTF TGTGCCAGCAGTTTAACCGCCTCCTCTGGCTACACCTTC